This T cell receptor (beta chain) was recovered during a study of cytomegalovirus exposure and HLA in healthy donors. Points from the study as a whole: Within an earlier analysis, most TCR beta V segments proved productive either about 87% or about 30% of the time.

A few counts support this clone. Antigen unknown. In the PCR, 60 Vbeta and 13 Jbeta primers were used. The method was immunoSEQ multiplex PCR; TCRdb's version includes in-frame clones alone and lacks a portion of them. The repertoire consists of about 270,000 clones, with roughly 70% occurring once and the leading ten covering around 2.3%. This TCR derives from a female donor in good health and CMV-seronegative. The specimen was PBMCs.

The CDR3 spells CASSRGRTDEQYF. For the CDR3, the DNA is TGTGCCAGCAGCCGCGGGAGAACGGACGAGCAGTACTTC. The chain is built from TRBV7-7 and TRBJ2-7; 7 positions match TRBD2. Per the germline V gene, CDR1 is SSHAT and CDR2 is FNYEAQ (reference sequence). The CDR3 loop spans 13 amino acids. V gave up 5 bases and J gave up 5 bases; unmatched junction bases: 6.